The rows below give T cell receptor beta chains drawn from one sample of a study of shared clonotypes between healthy human individuals. Method: immunoSEQ multiplex PCR; TCRdb's copy keeps in-frame clones and lacks some. The table includes some 1 million clones, around 76% detected once. Sequencing was done on a sample of memory CD4+ T cells sorted from blood. The receptor set was obtained from a man aged 18 to 30 in good health. Both conserved end residues are part of each CDR3. A D gene is named only where the DNA matches it firmly. Expanded clones are given a class, and other clones once, few, many or no size at all.

>.|.|TRBV10-2|TRBJ2-7
CASSDTGNYEQYF
TGCGCCAGCAGTGATACAGGGAACTACGAGCAGTACTTC
>TRBD1|.|TRBV28|TRBJ1-2
CASIEGQGVGGYTF
TGTGCCAGCATTGAAGGACAGGGTGTGGGAGGCTACACCTTC
>.|.|TRBV10-3|TRBJ2-5
CATRRVGGPETQYF
TGTGCCACCCGGCGAGTAGGTGGCCCAGAGACCCAGTACTTC
>.|.|TRBV19|TRBJ2-6
CASSTPKLTPSGANVLTF
TGTGCCAGTAGTACTCCGAAGCTGACCCCTTCTGGGGCCAACGTCCTGACTTTC
>.|.|TRBV11-3|TRBJ2-5
CASSLGNGQETQYF
TGTGCCAGCAGCTTAGGGAACGGCCAAGAGACCCAGTACTTC
>.|few|TRBV14|TRBJ2-2
CASSLRGRTNTGELFF
TGTGCCAGCAGCCTCAGAGGGAGGACCAACACCGGGGAGCTGTTTTTT
>.|.|TRBV29-1|TRBJ1-1
CSALIGRAFF
TGCAGCGCCCTTATCGGGCGGGCTTTCTTT
>TRBD1|.|TRBV19|TRBJ2-5
CASSTRTGSETQYF
TGTGCCAGTAGTACCCGGACAGGGAGCGAGACCCAGTACTTC
>TRBD2|.|TRBV2|TRBJ2-1
CASTQRGLAGGPSNNEQFF
TGTGCCAGCACCCAAAGGGGGCTAGCGGGGGGGCCAAGTAACAATGAGCAGTTCTTC
>TRBD1|.|TRBV10-3|TRBJ2-7
CAISASSGTGRYEQYF
TGTGCCATCAGTGCGTCGTCGGGGACAGGCCGCTACGAGCAGTACTTC
>.|.|TRBV29-1|TRBJ2-3
CSVEDEGPTDTQYF
TGCAGCGTTGAAGATGAGGGCCCCACAGATACGCAGTATTTT
>TRBD2|.|TRBV2|TRBJ2-1
CASSSQRGGSYNEQFF
TGTGCCAGCAGCTCCCAGCGGGGGGGCTCTTACAATGAGCAGTTCTTC
>.|.|TRBV5-4|TRBJ2-1
CASSLGGRRDSSYNEQFF
TGTGCCAGCAGCTTGGGGGGTCGGCGGGACAGCTCCTACAATGAGCAGTTCTTC
>.|few|TRBV5-4|TRBJ1-2
CASGREINYGYTF
TGTGCCAGCGGGCGGGAGATTAACTATGGCTACACCTTC
>.|.|TRBV19|TRBJ2-7
CASSPTPDGSRYF
TGTGCCAGTAGCCCTACTCCGGACGGGTCTCGGTACTTC
>.|.|TRBV5-6|TRBJ1-2
CASSSNYGYTF
TGTGCCAGCAGCTCTAACTATGGCTACACCTTC
>.|.|TRBV9|TRBJ1-5
CASSLGHTNQPQHF
TGTGCCAGCAGCCTAGGACACACTAATCAGCCCCAGCATTTT
>TRBD1|.|TRBV18|TRBJ2-2
CASSSGQGAGNGELFF
TGTGCCAGCTCATCCGGACAGGGGGCTGGTAACGGGGAGCTGTTTTTT
>TRBD1|many|TRBV5-4|TRBJ1-2
CASNPQGESGYTF
TGTGCCAGTAATCCACAGGGGGAGAGTGGCTACACCTTC
>.|few|TRBV30|TRBJ1-5
CAWSVGTSNQPQHF
TGTGCCTGGAGTGTTGGGACCAGCAATCAGCCCCAGCATTTT
>.|.|TRBV15|TRBJ2-7
CATRRVGGLYEQYF
TGTGCCACCAGGAGGGTTGGGGGGCTCTACGAGCAGTACTTC
>TRBD1|few|TRBV5-1|TRBJ1-1
CASSTSGGNTEAFF
TGCGCCAGCAGCACATCAGGGGGAAACACTGAAGCTTTCTTT
>.|.|TRBV27|TRBJ1-4
CASGNREGNEKLFF
TGTGCCAGCGGGAACAGGGAGGGAAACGAAAAACTGTTTTTT
>.|.|TRBV6-6|TRBJ1-1
CASSYDLGSTEAFF
TGTGCCAGCAGTTACGACTTGGGGAGCACTGAAGCTTTCTTT
>TRBD1|.|TRBV2|TRBJ1-1
CASSKRQGAHTEAFF
TGTGCCAGCAGTAAACGACAGGGGGCTCACACTGAAGCTTTCTTT
>.|.|TRBV11-3|TRBJ2-1
CASSLAGIYNEQFF
TGTGCCAGCAGCTTAGCCGGGATTTACAATGAGCAGTTCTTC
>.|few|TRBV30|TRBJ1-1
CAWSVGPLEAFF
TGTGCCTGGAGTGTAGGGCCCCTTGAAGCTTTCTTT
>TRBD1|.|TRBV6-1|TRBJ2-4
CASTRGGDKNIQYF
TGTGCCAGCACCAGAGGGGGCGACAAAAACATTCAGTACTTC
>.|.|TRBV5-6|TRBJ1-1
CASSLVVKGAEAFF
TGTGCCAGCAGCTTGGTGGTGAAGGGGGCTGAAGCTTTCTTT
>.|.|TRBV7-6|TRBJ2-3
CASSGGGPDTQYF
TGTGCCAGCAGTGGCGGGGGCCCAGATACGCAGTATTTT
>TRBD1|few|TRBV7-9|TRBJ1-1
CASSSMRTGGVQAFF
TGTGCCAGCAGCTCCATGAGGACAGGGGGGGTTCAAGCTTTCTTT